This entry is about one T cell receptor (beta chain). This sample was taken from a study of blood T cell repertoires in COVID-19. At the level of the study: COVID-19 samples from acute and convalescent phases originated in the United States, Italy and Spain. T cells, B-cell-depleted T cells, or PBMCs supplied cDNA or gDNA.

The germline V and J ends were trimmed by 10 bases and 5 bases, with 11 bases remaining between them. Germline CDR1 reads LNHDA; CDR2 reads SQIVND (reference sequence). The CDR3 extends over 12 amino acids. In the original analysis: Amplification from reference gene primers served as the basis for estimated nucleated cell counts. Clones were read by immunoSEQ multiplex PCR, and TCRdb kept only the in-frame ones, dropping some. The V and J calls and clone size are taken from that table; D and trimming were inferred from the DNA. The repertoire holds 140,000 to 150,000 clones, with roughly 87% as singletons.

This sequence was found in a woman between 50 and 59 years old with acute or convalescent COVID-19. The chain couples TRBV19 to TRBJ2-2; D remains ambiguous. Specimen: peripheral blood. The CDR3 loop reads CATTEVTGELFF. CDR3 DNA sequence: TGTGCCACTACCGAGGTAACCGGGGAGCTGTTTTTT.